A single sample is the source of the 8 T cell receptor beta chains below, sequenced in a study of shared clonotypes between healthy human individuals (TCRdb year 2020). Library preparation employed the immunoSEQ multiplex PCR assay. Imported from immuneACCESS, the table was reduced by TCRdb to in-frame sequences with V and J called. These copies leave out some clones; in studies compared against another copy, an unresolved V gene accounts for under half, and the cause of the remainder is not known. This sample has about 2.4 million clones in its table, and more than 85% of those were observed once. The ten largest clones add up to about 0.39% of the sample. Sequencing was performed on naive CD4+ T cells from PBMCs. The label giving this sample's cell subset or site can be read as: CD45RA+ positively selected. The receptors derive from a man younger than 30 in good health. Some clones in this sample may be carry-over from other donors' samples.

This rearrangement joins TRBV18 to TRBJ1-3; a weak D match, TRBD1 (6 bases). Germline V gene lookup returns CDR1 KGHSH and CDR2 LQKENI. There are 14 residues in the CDR3. V lost 6 bases and J lost 4, with 13 bases in between. DNA of the CDR3: TGTGCCAGCTCGCGGGCCAGGGGCGGAAACACCATATATTTT. It translates to CASSRARGGNTIYF.

The chain joins TRBV27 to TRBJ1-2; D gene ambiguous. Trimming cost V 7 bases and J 1 base, with 10 bases left between them. Germline V gene lookup returns CDR1 MNHEY and CDR2 SMNVEV (reference sequence). The CDR3 loop spans 13 amino acids. CDR3 sequence: CASTSGFNYGYTF. The CDR3 bases are TGTGCCAGCACATCGGGTTTTAACTATGGCTACACCTTC.

Turning to this clone: Additional DNA sequences in this sample encode the identical CDR3. The rearrangement uses TRBV7-9 and TRBJ1-1, with unresolved D. The ends were cut back, 1 base at V and 0 bases at J, with 3 bases in the middle. The CDR3 sequence is 13 residues long. Germline lookup yields CDR1 SEHNR and CDR2 FQNEAQ (reference sequence). The CDR3 DNA is TGTGCCAGCAGCTTAGTAGTGAACACTGAAGCTTTCTTT. Its translation: CASSLVVNTEAFF. The variable domain in full, with the rest retrieved from reference TRBV7-9 and TRBJ1-1, is DTGVSQNPRHKITKRGQNVTFRCDPISEHNRLYWYRQTLGQGPEFLTYFQNEAQLEKSRLLSDRFSAERPKGSFSTLEIQRTEQGDSAMYLCASSLVVNTEAFFGQGTRLTVV.

The rearrangement joins TRBV7-9 to TRBJ2-3; D is uncertain. Trimming pared 5 bases from V and 2 bases from J, leaving 11 bases between. Germline V gives CDR1 SEHNR, CDR2 FQNEAQ (reference sequence). CDR3 length equals 14 residues. CDR3 amino acids: CASSRSDNTDTQYF. Here the CDR3 DNA reads TGTGCCAGCAGCCGGTCAGACAACACAGATACGCAGTATTTT.

This chain uses TRBV19 with TRBJ2-1; D is unclear. V lost 3 bases, J lost 0 bases, and 12 bases lay in between. CDR3 length: 16 amino acids. The germline gives CDR1 LNHDA, CDR2 SQIVND (reference sequence). CDR3 region: CASSMATGSSYNEQFF. CDR3 DNA sequence: TGTGCCAGTAGTATGGCGACGGGTAGCTCCTACAATGAGCAGTTCTTC.

This chain connects TRBV7-9 to TRBJ2-7; 13 bases fit TRBD2. Trimming took 5 bases from V and 7 from J; bases not matched to a gene: 8. The CDR3 is made up of 15 amino acids. Germline lookup yields CDR1 SEHNR and CDR2 FQNEAQ (reference sequence). CDR3 sequence reads: CASSLGLAGAGEQYF. In nucleotides, the CDR3 is TGTGCCAGCAGCCTCGGACTAGCGGGAGCCGGGGAGCAGTACTTC.

Notes on this clone: This sample includes further DNA sequences coding for the same CDR3. The chain recombines TRBV18 with TRBJ1-4; D perhaps matches TRBD1 (5 bases). Germline V gene data show CDR1 as KGHSH and CDR2 as LQKENI. The ends were cut back, 3 bases at V and 0 bases at J, with 8 bases in the middle. This CDR3 is 15 amino acids long. The CDR3 loop reads CASSPGTATNEKLFF. The CDR3, as DNA: TGTGCCAGCTCACCCGGGACGGCAACTAATGAAAAACTGTTTTTT.

V gene TRBV7-9 combines with J gene TRBJ2-7, with 9 bases fitting TRBD1. There are 15 residues in the CDR3. Trimming took 5 bases from V and 3 from J; bases not matched to a gene: 8. CDR1 and CDR2 from the germline V gene are SEHNR and FQNEAQ (reference sequence). CDR3 in amino acids: CASSRTGTGIYEQYF. DNA for the CDR3: TGTGCCAGCAGCCGGACCGGGACAGGGATCTACGAGCAGTACTTC.